Listed here is a single TCR beta chain. Its matching antigen is unknown. The entry originates in a study of OX40 agonist ivuxolimab in advanced cancers. Background on the study: There were three patients with partial responses, one having hepatocellular carcinoma and two cutaneous melanoma.

Assay used: immunoSEQ multiplex PCR; TCRdb lists only in-frame clones, some missing. The table includes about 70,000 clones, about nine tenths detected once. The study's findings and limits: There was clonal expansion of CD4+ and CD8+ blood T cells by week 6 at 0.1 to 3.0 mg/kg. Expanded clones were, on average, more numerous in CD8+ T cells than in CD4+. Partial responders treated at 0.1-3.0 mg/kg exhibited clonal expansion among the lowest measured.

Germline V gene sequence: CDR1 MDHEN, CDR2 SYDVKM. V lost 6 bases and J lost 5; bases outside the gene matches: 7. The CDR3 has 14 amino acids. The receptor comes from an adult with an advanced solid tumor such as melanoma, head and neck, liver or kidney cancer. The starting material was CD4+ or CD8+ T cells sorted from blood, obtained in a trial of the OX40 agonist ivuxolimab. The gene calls are TRBV28 and TRBJ2-3, with 8 nucleotides matching TRBD2. CDR3 region: CASRAAGGKDTQYF. In DNA form, the CDR3 reads TGTGCCAGCAGGGCGGCGGGGGGAAAAGATACGCAGTATTTT.